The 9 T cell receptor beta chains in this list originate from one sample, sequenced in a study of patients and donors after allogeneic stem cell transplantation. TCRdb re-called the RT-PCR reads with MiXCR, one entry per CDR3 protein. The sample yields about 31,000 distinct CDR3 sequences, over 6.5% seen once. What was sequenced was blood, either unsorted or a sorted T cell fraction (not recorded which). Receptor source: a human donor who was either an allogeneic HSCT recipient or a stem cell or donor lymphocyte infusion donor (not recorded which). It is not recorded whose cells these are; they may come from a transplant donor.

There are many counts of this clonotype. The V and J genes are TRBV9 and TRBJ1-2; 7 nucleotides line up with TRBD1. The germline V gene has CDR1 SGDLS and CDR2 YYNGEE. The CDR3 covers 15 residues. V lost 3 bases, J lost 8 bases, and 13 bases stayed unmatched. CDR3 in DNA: TGTGCCAGCAGCGCGAGACAGGGCCCCCTCGGAGGCTACACCTTC. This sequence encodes CASSARQGPLGGYTF.

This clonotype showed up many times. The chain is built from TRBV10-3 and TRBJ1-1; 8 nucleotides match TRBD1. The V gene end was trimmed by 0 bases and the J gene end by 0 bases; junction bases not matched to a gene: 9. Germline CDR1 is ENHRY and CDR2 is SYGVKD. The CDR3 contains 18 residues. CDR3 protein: CAISESLGRGRMNTEAFF. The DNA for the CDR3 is TGTGCCATCAGTGAGTCCCTTGGCAGGGGGCGTATGAACACTGAAGCTTTCTTT.

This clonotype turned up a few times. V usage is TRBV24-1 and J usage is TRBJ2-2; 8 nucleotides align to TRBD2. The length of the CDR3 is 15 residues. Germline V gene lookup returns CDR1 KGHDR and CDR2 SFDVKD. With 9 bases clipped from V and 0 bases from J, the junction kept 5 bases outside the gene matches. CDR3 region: CATQSGSSNTGELFF. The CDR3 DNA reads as TGTGCCACCCAGAGCGGGAGCTCGAACACCGGGGAGCTGTTTTTT.

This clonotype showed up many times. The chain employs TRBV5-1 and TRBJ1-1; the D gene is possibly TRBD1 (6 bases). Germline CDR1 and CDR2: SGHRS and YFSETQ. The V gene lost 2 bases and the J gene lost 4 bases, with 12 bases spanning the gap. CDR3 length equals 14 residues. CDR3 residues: CASSLREGGTEAFF. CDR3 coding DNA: TGCGCCAGCAGCTTACGCGAAGGGGGCACTGAAGCTTTCTTT.

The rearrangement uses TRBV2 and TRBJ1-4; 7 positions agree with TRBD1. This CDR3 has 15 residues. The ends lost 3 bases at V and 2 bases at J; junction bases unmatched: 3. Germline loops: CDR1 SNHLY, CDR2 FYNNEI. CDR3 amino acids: CASSDSGGTNEKLFF. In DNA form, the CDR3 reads TGTGCCAGCAGTGACTCAGGGGGGACTAATGAAAAACTGTTTTTT. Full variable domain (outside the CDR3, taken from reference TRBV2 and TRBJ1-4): EPEVTQTPSHQVTQMGQEVILRCVPISNHLYFYWYRQILGQKVEFLVSFYNNEISEKSEIFDDQFSVERPDGSNFTLKIRSTKLEDSAMYFCASSDSGGTNEKLFFGSGTQLSVL.

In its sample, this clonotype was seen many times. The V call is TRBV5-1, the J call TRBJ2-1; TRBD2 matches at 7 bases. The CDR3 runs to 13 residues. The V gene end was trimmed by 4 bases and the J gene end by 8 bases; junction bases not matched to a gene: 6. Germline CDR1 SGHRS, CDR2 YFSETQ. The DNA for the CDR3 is TGCGCCAGCAGCGGAAGACTAGCCCATGAGCAGTTCTTC. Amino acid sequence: CASSGRLAHEQFF.

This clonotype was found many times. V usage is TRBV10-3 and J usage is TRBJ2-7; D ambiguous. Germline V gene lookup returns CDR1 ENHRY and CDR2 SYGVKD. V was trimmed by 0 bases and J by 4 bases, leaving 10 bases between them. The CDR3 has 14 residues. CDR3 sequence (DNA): TGTGCCATCAGTGAGTCTGGATATGGATACGAGCAGTACTTC. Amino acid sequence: CAISESGYGYEQYF.

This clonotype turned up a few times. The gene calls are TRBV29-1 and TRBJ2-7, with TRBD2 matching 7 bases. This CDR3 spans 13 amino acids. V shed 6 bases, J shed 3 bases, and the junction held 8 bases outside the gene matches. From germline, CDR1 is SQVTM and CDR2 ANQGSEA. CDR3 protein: CSVQERGRYEQYF. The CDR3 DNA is TGCAGCGTCCAGGAGCGGGGACGCTACGAGCAGTACTTC.

The CDR3 sequence is CASGFQGSGTSGINTDTQYF. The DNA for the CDR3 is TGTGCTAGTGGTTTCCAGGGGTCCGGGACTAGCGGGATAAACACAGATACGCAGTATTTT. The chain combines TRBV12-5 with TRBJ2-3, with TRBD2 matching over 13 bases. Germline V gene data show CDR1 as LGHNT and CDR2 as FRNRAP. After removal of 3 bases from V and 2 bases from J, the junction contained 14 bases not matched to a gene. The CDR3 consists of 20 residues. The variable domain in full, with the rest retrieved from reference TRBV12-5 and TRBJ2-3, is DARVTQTPRHKVTEMGQEVTMRCQPILGHNTVFWYRQTMMQGLELLAYFRNRAPLDDSGMPKDRFSAEMPDATLATLKIQPSEPRDSAVYFCASGFQGSGTSGINTDTQYFGPGTRLTVL.